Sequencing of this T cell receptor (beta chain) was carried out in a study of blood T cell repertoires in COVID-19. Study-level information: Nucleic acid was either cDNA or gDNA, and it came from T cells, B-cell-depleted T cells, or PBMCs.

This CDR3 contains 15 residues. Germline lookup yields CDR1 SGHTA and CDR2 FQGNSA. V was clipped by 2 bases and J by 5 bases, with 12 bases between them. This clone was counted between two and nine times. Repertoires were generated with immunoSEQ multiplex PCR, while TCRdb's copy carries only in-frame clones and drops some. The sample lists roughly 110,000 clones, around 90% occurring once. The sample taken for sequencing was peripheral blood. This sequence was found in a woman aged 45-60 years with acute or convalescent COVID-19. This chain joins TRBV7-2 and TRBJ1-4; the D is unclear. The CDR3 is CASSLRSQSNEKLFF. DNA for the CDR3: TGTGCCAGCAGCTTACGGAGTCAATCGAATGAAAAACTGTTTTTT.